One and the same sample provided the 5 T cell receptor beta chains below, sequenced in a study of T cell changes during pregnancy in multiple sclerosis. Sequenced by immunoSEQ multiplex PCR; TCRdb stores in-frame clones only, minus some. The repertoire holds tens of thousands of clones, with over 75% as singletons. Sequencing was performed on CD8+ T cells from peripheral blood mononuclear cells, taken before pregnancy. These receptors originate from a female donor with multiple sclerosis, enrolled in a pregnancy study.

In nucleotides, the CDR3 is TGTGCCAGCAGCTTAGCGATACGGGAGTGGGATGAGCAGTTCTTC. It translates to CASSLAIREWDEQFF. V gene TRBV7-8 combines with J gene TRBJ2-1; TRBD2 is a possible D gene (6 bases). The CDR3 has 15 residues. Germline lookup yields CDR1 SGHVS and CDR2 FQNEAQ. V lost 0 bases and J 8 bases, leaving 14 bases between the germline ends.

The chain recombines TRBV7-2 with TRBJ2-7; TRBD2 aligns across 11 bases. In germline, CDR1 is SGHTA, CDR2 FQGNSA. This CDR3 region has 14 residues. Germline trimming cut 6 bases from V and 7 bases from J; bases unmatched to any gene: 8. Here the CDR3 DNA reads TGTGCCAGCAGTATAGCGGGAGGGACGGGGGAGCAGTACTTC. Its translation is CASSIAGGTGEQYF.

This clone appeared once. V usage is TRBV25-1 and J usage is TRBJ2-2; TRBD2 agrees at 12 bases. Germline CDR1 is MGHDK and CDR2 is SYGVNS. V lost 4 bases to trimming and J lost 7 bases; unmatched junction nucleotides: 7. This CDR3 spans 16 amino acids. The CDR3 DNA is TGTGCCAGCAGTGGACTAGCGGGAGTCCGGGGCGGGGAGCTGTTTTTT. Protein: CASSGLAGVRGGELFF.

The chain links TRBV28 to TRBJ2-7; D uncertain. This CDR3 contains 11 residues. Germline V gene data show CDR1 as MDHEN and CDR2 as SYDVKM. The V end was cut by 4 bases, the J end by 4 bases, with 5 bases between. The CDR3, as DNA: TGTGCCAGCAGTTCCGGTTACGAGCAGTACTTC. The encoded protein is CASSSGYEQYF. The full variable domain, rest sourced from reference TRBV28 and TRBJ2-7, is DVKVTQSSRYLVKRTGEKVFLECVQDMDHENMFWYRQDPGLGLRLIYFSYDVKMKEKGDIPEGYSVSREKKERFSLILESASTNQTSMYLCASSSGYEQYFGPGTRLTVT.

V usage is TRBV29-1 and J usage is TRBJ2-3; TRBD2 matches at 8 bases. The CDR3 runs 14 residues. Looked up from germline, CDR1 is SQVTM and CDR2 is ANQGSEA. Trimming cost V 7 bases and J 6 bases; bases outside gene matches: 12. CDR3 in amino acids: CSAREAGEVDTQYF. DNA for the CDR3: TGCAGCGCCCGGGAAGCGGGAGAAGTGGATACGCAGTATTTT.